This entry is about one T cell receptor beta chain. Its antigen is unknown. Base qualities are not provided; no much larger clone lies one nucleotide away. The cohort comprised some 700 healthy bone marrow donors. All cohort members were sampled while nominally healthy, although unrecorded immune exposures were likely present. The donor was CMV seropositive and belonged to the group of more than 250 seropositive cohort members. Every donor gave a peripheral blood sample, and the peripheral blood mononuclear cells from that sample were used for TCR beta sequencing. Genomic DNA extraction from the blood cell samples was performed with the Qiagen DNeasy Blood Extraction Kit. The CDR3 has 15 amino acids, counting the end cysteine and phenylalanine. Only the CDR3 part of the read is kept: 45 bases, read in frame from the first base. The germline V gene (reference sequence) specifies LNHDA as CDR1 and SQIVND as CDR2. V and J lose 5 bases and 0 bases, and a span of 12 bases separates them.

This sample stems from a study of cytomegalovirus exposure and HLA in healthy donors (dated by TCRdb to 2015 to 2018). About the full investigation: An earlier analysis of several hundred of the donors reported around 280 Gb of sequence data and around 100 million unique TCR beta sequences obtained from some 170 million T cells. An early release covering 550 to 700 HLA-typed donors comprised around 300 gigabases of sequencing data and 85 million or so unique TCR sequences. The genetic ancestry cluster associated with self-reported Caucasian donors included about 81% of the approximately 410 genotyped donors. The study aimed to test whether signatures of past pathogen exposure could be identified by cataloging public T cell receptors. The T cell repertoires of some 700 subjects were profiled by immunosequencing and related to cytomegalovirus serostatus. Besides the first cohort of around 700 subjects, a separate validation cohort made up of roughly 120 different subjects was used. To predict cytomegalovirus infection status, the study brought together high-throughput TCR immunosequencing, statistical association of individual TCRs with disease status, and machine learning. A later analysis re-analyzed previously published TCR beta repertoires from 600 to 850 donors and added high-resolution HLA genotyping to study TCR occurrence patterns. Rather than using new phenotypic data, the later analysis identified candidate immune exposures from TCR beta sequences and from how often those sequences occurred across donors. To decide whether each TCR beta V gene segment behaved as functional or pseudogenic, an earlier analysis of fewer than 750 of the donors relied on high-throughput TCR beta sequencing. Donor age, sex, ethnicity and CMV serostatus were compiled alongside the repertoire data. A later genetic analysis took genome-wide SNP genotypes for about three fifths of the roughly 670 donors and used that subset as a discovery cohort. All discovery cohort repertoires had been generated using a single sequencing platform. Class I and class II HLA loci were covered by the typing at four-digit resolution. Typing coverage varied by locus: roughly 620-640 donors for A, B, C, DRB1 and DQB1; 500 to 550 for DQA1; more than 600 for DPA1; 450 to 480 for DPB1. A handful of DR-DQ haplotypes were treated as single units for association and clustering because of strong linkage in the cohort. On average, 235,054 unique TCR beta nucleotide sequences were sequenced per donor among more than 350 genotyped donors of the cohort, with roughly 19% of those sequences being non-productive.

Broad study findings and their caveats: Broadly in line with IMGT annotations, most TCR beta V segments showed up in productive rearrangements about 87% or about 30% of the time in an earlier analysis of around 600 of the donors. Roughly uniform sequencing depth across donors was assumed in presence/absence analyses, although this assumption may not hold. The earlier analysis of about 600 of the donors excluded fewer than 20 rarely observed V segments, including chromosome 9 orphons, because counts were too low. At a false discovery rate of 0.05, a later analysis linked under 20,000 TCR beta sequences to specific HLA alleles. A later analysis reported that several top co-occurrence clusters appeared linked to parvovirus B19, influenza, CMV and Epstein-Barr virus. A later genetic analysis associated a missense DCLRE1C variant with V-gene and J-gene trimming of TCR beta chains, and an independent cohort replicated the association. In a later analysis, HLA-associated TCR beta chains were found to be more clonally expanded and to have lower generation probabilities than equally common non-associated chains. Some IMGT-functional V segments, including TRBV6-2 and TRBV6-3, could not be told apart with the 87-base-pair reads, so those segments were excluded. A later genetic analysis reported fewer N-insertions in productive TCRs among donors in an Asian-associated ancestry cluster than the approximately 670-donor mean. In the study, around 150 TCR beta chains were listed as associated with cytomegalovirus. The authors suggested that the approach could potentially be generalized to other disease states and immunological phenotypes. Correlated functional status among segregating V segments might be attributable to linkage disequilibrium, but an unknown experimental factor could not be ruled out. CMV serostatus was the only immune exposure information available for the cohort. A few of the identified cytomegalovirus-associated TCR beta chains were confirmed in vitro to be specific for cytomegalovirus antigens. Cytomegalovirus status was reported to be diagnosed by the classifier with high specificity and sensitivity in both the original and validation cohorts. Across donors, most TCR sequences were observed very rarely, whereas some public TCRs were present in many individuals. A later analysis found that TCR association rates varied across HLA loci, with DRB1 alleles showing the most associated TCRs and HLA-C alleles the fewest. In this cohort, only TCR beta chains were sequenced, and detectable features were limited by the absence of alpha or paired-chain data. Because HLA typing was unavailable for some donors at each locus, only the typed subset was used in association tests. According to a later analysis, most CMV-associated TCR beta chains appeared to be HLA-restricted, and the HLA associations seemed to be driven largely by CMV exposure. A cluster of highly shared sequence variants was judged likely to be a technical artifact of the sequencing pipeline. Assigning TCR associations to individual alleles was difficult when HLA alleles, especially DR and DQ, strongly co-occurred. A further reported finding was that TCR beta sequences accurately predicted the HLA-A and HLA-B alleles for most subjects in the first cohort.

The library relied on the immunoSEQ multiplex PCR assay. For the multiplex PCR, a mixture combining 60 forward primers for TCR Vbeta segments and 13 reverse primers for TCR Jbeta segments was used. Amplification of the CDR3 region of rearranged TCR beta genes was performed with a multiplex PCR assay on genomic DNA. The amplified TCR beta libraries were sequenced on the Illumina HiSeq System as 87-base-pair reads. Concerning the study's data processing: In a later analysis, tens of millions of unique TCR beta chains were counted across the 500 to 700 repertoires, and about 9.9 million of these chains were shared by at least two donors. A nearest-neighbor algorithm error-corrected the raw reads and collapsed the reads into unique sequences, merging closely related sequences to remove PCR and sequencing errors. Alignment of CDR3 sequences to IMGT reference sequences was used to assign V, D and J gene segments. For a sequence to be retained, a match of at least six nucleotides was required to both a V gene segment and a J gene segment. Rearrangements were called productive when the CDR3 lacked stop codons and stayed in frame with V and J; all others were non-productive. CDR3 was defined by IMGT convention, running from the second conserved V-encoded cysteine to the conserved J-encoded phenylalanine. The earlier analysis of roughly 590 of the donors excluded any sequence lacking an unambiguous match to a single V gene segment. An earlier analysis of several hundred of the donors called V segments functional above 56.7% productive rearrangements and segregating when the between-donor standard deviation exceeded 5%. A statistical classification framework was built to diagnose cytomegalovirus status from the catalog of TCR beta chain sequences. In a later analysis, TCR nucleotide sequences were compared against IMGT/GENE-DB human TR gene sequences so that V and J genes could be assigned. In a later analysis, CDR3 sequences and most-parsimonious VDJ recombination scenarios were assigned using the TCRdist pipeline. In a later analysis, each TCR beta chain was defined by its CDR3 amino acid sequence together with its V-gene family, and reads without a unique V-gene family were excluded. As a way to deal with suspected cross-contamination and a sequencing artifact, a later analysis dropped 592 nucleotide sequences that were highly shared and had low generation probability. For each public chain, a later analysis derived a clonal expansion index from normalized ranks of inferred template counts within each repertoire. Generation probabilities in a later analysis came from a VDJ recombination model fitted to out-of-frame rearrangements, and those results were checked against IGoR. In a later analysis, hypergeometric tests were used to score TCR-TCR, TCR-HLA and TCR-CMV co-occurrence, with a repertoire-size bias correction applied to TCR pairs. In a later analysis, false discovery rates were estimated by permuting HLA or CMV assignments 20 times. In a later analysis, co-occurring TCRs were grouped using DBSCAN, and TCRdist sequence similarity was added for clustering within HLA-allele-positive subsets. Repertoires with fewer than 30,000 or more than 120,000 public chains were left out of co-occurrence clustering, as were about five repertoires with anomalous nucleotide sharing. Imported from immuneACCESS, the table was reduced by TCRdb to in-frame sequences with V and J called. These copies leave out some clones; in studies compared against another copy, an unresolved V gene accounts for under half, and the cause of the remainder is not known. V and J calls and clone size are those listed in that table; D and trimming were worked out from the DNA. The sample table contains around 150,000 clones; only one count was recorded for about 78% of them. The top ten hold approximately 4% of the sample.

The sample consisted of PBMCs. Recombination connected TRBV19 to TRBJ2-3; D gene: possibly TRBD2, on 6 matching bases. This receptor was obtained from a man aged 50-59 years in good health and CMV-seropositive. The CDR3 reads CASSLRDLSTDTQYF. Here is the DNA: TGTGCCAGTAGTCTGCGGGACCTCAGCACAGATACGCAGTATTTT.